The source of this T cell receptor beta chain is a study of regulatory dendritic cells for organ transplantation (dated by TCRdb to 2016 to 2017). In the study overall: To make regulatory dendritic cells, monocytes were cultured with vitamin D3 on days 0 and 4 and with IL-10 on day 4. On day 6, LPS was added to the DC cultures so that the response of the DCs to a potent maturation-inducing agent could be evaluated. Sorted naive and memory CD4+ and CD8+ T cells had their TCRbeta repertoires sequenced both before and after allostimulation with either regulatory or mature dendritic cells.

A multiplexed two-step PCR with Vbeta-specific forward primers and Jbeta-specific reverse primers was used to amplify the TCRbeta CDR3 regions. Through the immunoSEQ service, TCRbeta libraries were sequenced on an Illumina instrument. The original methods were these. IMGT annotation was used to assign V, D and J genes, and synthetic CDR3 analogues were used to correct counts for multiplex PCR bias. Repertoire clonality was computed in the immunoSEQ Analyzer as one minus normalized Shannon entropy. Whether a clone counted as expanded was decided by Fisher's exact test with Benjamini-Hochberg false discovery rate control and a two-tailed cutoff of P<0.01. Held by TCRdb, this immuneACCESS table contains in-frame sequences only and omits some clones. Under half of the omission traces to an unresolved V gene where checked; the cause of the rest is unknown. The V and J calls and clone size come from that table; D and trimming were worked out from the DNA. Within this sample are about 12,000 clones, with 74% of them counted one time only. Around 0.63% of the sample rests with the top ten.

The CDR3 runs 15 residues from the cysteine to the phenylalanine. Only the CDR3 part of the read is kept: 45 bases, read in frame from the first base. CDR1 and CDR2 (MGHDK, SYGVNS) derive from the germline V gene. V and J are truncated by 0 bases and 2 bases respectively, leaving an intervening sequence of 11 bases. Sorted T cell subsets were CFSE-labeled and co-cultured for 5 days with allogeneic regulatory or mature dendritic cells at a 1:10 DC:T ratio. Naive T cells were sorted as CD45RA+ and memory T cells as CD45RO+ CD4+ or CD8+ cells by FACS. The T cells used for TCR sequencing were obtained from a couple of healthy control subjects. Genomic DNA was extracted with the Qiagen DNeasy Blood & Tissue Kit. Results the study describes overall, beyond this receptor: Only a couple of subjects were sequenced, and considerable between-individual heterogeneity in the alloreactive memory CD8+ T cell pool was noted by the authors. In both subjects, allostimulation led to expansion of memory CD8+ clones, although regulatory dendritic cells appeared to cause more limited expansion than mature dendritic cells did. Repertoires were highly diverse in naive CD4+ and CD8+ T cells, less diverse in memory cells, and most oligoclonal in memory CD8+ cells. Among the resting subsets, the most alloreactive TCR clonotypes were found in memory CD8+ T cells.

Of note for this clone: Its antigen remains undetermined. Nothing much larger sits one base from this clone, and base qualities are not available.

The TCR originated in a human donor in good health. The sequenced sample consisted of naive CD4+ T cells from blood cultured with regulatory dendritic cells. In light of the paper, this sample's cell subset or site label describes: CD45RA+ naive T cells. The chain joins TRBV25-1 to TRBJ2-7; tentative D gene TRBD1, with 6 bases matching. Here the CDR3 is given as CASSEYDRFPYEQYF. The DNA is TGTGCCAGCAGTGAATACGACAGGTTCCCCTACGAGCAGTACTTC.